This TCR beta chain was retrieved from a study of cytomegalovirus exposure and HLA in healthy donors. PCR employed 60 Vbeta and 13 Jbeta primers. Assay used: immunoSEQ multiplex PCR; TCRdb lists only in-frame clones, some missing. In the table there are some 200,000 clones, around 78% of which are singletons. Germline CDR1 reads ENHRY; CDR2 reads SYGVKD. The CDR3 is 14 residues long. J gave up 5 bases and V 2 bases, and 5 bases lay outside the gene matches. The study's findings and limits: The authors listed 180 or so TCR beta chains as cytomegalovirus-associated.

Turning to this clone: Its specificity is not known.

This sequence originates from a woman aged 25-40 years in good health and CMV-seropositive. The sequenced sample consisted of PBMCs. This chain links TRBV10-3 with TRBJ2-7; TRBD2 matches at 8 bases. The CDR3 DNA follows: TGTGCCATCAGTGAGGGGACTAGAAGCCACGAGCAGTACTTC. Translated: CAISEGTRSHEQYF.